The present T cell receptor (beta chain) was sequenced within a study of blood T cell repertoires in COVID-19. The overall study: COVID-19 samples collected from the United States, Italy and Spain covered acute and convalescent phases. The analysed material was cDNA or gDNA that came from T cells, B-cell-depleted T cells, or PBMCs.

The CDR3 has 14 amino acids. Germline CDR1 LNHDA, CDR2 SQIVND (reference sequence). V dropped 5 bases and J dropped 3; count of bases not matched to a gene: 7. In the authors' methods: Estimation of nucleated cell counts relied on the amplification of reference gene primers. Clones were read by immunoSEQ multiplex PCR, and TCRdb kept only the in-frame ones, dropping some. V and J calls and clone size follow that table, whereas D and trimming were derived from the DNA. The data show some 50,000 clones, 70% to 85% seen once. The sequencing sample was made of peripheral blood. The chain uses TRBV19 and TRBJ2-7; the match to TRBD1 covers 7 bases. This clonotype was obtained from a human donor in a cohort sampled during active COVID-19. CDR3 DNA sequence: TGTGCCAGTAGTTCCCGAACAGGGGACTACGAGCAGTACTTC. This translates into CASSSRTGDYEQYF. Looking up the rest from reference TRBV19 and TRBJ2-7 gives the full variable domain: DGGITQSPKYLFRKEGQNVTLSCEQNLNHDAMYWYRQDPGQGLRLIYYSQIVNDFQKGDIAEGYSVSREKKESFPLTVTSAQKNPTAFYLCASSSRTGDYEQYFGPGTRLTVT.